What follows are 11 T cell receptor beta chains derived from one specimen sequenced in a study of blood T cell repertoires in COVID-19. Profiled with immunoSEQ multiplex PCR; TCRdb holds only in-frame clones, not every one. The sample lists about 150,000 clones, around 80% occurring once. Sequences were obtained from peripheral blood. These TCRs come from a woman aged 45-60 years with acute or convalescent COVID-19.

The chain uses TRBV6-5 and TRBJ1-5; D perhaps matches TRBD1 (5 bases). The CDR3 totals 13 residues. Trimming took off 6 bases at V and 7 bases at J, with 13 bases between the two ends. The germline V gene encodes CDR1 MNHEY and CDR2 SVGAGI. The CDR3: CASSPTGGQPQHF. The CDR3 nucleotides read TGTGCCAGCAGCCCCACGGGGGGACAGCCCCAGCATTTT.

The V and J genes are TRBV4-2 and TRBJ1-4; TRBD1 might be the D (5 bases). Looked up from germline, CDR1 is LGHNA and CDR2 is YNFKEQ. The length of the CDR3 is 16 residues. Between the trimmed V and J ends, which lost 0 bases and 4 bases, there was a span of 12 bases. CDR3 sequence reads: CASSQDGQGNNEKLFF. DNA of the CDR3: TGTGCCAGCAGCCAAGATGGTCAGGGTAATAATGAAAAACTGTTTTTT.

V is TRBV5-1 and J is TRBJ1-1, with no clear D. The CDR3 is 14 residues long. Germline V lookup: CDR1 SGHRS, CDR2 YFSETQ. V lost 5 bases to trimming and J lost 4 bases, with 15 bases between them. CDR3 coding DNA: TGCGCCAGCAGTAACCTAGGAGGAAGCACTGAAGCTTTCTTT. It translates to CASSNLGGSTEAFF.

This chain links TRBV6-5 with TRBJ1-2, with TRBD1 matching over 10 bases. The CDR3 extends over 15 amino acids. The junction had 6 bases not matched to a gene; V was cut back by 6 bases and J by 2 bases. The V gene's germline CDR1 is MNHEY and CDR2 SVGAGI. DNA of the CDR3: TGTGCCAGCAGGCCCCGGGACAGGGGAAACTATGGCTACACCTTC. It encodes CASRPRDRGNYGYTF.

This sequence joins TRBV7-6 and TRBJ1-5, with D perhaps TRBD1 (6 bases). Trimming stripped 5 bases from V and 1 base from J, with 12 bases between. The CDR3 sequence is 15 residues long. Germline-derived CDR1 and CDR2 are SGHVS and FNYEAQ. CDR3 loop: CASSPTGRSNQPQHF. CDR3 nucleotides: TGTGCCAGCAGCCCGACAGGAAGGAGCAATCAGCCCCAGCATTTT.

The rearrangement uses TRBV5-5 and TRBJ2-7, with D possibly TRBD2 on 5 matching bases. From germline, CDR1 is SGHKS and CDR2 YYEKEE (reference sequence). Trimming removed 5 bases from V and 3 bases from J, with 6 bases in between. The CDR3 consists of 11 residues. The CDR3 DNA is TGTGCCAGCAGTCGGGACTACGAGCAGTACTTC. It translates to CASSRDYEQYF. Based on the CDR3 plus reference TRBV5-5 and TRBJ2-7, the full variable domain is DAGVTQSPTHLIKTRGQQVTLRCSPISGHKSVSWYQQVLGQGPQFIFQYYEKEERGRGNFPDRFSARQFPNYSSELNVNALLLGDSALYLCASSRDYEQYFGPGTRLTVT.

V usage is TRBV5-1 and J usage is TRBJ2-1; 7 positions agree with TRBD1. This CDR3 contains 15 residues. The V gene's germline CDR1 is SGHRS and CDR2 YFSETQ. V was pared by 5 bases and J by 5 bases, with 10 bases of the junction left unmatched. The CDR3 coding sequence is TGCGCCAGCAGTCAACTACCACAGGGGAACAATGAGCAGTTCTTC. Protein sequence: CASSQLPQGNNEQFF.

The rearrangement joins TRBV27 to TRBJ2-2, with D possibly matching TRBD1 (6 bases). From germline, CDR1 is MNHEY and CDR2 SMNVEV (reference sequence). The ends were cut back, 5 bases at V and 5 bases at J, with 6 bases in the middle. The CDR3 runs to 12 residues. The CDR3 loop is CASSDRTGELFF. The DNA of the CDR3 is TGTGCCAGCAGTGACAGGACCGGGGAGCTGTTTTTT.

This clone was observed a handful of times. The J gene is TRBJ2-2, the V gene TRBV2; a possible D gene is TRBD1 (6 bases). The CDR3 totals 15 residues. In germline, CDR1 is SNHLY, CDR2 FYNNEI. V lost 5 bases to trimming and J lost 0 bases, with 10 bases between them. The DNA for the CDR3 is TGTGCCAGCAGTTCCGGGACACCGAACACCGGGGAGCTGTTTTTT. This translates into CASSSGTPNTGELFF.

CDR3 sequence: CASSLDQITEAFF. CDR3 bases: TGTGCCAGCAGCTTAGATCAGATCACTGAAGCTTTCTTT. The chain joins TRBV7-9 to TRBJ1-1; D is undetermined. The V end was cut by 1 base, the J end by 4 bases, with 7 bases between. CDR3 length equals 13 residues. In germline, CDR1 is SEHNR, CDR2 FQNEAQ (reference sequence).

The chain uses TRBV2 and TRBJ1-5; 7 bases agree with TRBD1. CDR3 length: 16 amino acids. V was clipped by 7 bases and J by 3 bases; unmatched bases: 12. The germline V gene encodes CDR1 SNHLY and CDR2 FYNNEI. The CDR3 DNA sequence: TGTGCCAGCACCTGGAGTGGACAGGTTAACAATCAGCCCCAGCATTTT. Protein: CASTWSGQVNNQPQHF.